Presented here are 20 T cell receptor beta chains from one specimen sequenced in a study of Graves' ophthalmopathy and Graves' hyperthyroidism. RNA transcripts yielded amplified TCR beta CDR3 regions. Following a first-round RT-PCR that used HTBI primers, a second-round multiplex PCR was carried out. TCRdb processed the multiplex PCR reads anew with MiXCR; each CDR3 protein has one entry. The data hold around 1.1 million distinct CDR3 sequences, with 35% to 45% observed a single time. The sequenced material came from peripheral blood or thyroid tissue (not recorded which). The receptors originated from an adult man with Graves' hyperthyroidism.

This clonotype was recorded at least ten times. The V call is TRBV28, the J call TRBJ1-1; D ambiguous. The V end was cut by 5 bases, the J end by 1 base, with 11 bases between. Germline CDR1 is MDHEN and CDR2 is SYDVKM. CDR3 length: 14 amino acids. The CDR3 DNA reads as TGTGCCAGCAGTCCTCCCCAACCGAACACTGAAGCTTTCTTT. Protein: CASSPPQPNTEAFF.

This clonotype was detected many times. V and J are TRBV29-1 and TRBJ2-7, with D hard to call. Germline loops: CDR1 SQVTM, CDR2 ANQGSEA. This CDR3 is 13 amino acids long. V lost 4 bases, J lost 3 bases, and 13 bases lay in between. The CDR3 here is CSVVGLEHYEQYF. The CDR3 DNA sequence: TGCAGCGTTGTCGGCCTAGAGCACTACGAGCAGTACTTC.

This clonotype was seen a handful of times. This sequence may be a read error, since a much larger clone differs from it by one base. V and J are TRBV20-1 and TRBJ1-1; the D is unclear. Trimming removed 3 bases at V and 5 bases at J, with 7 bases between. Germline CDR1 is DFQATT and CDR2 is SNEGSKA (reference sequence). The CDR3 spans 11 residues. CDR3 sequence: CSASTGTEAFF. In DNA, the CDR3 is TGCAGTGCTAGTACGGGGACTGAAGCTTTCTTT.

This clonotype was detected many times. J is TRBJ2-5 and V is TRBV4-1; D may be TRBD1 or TRBD2 (5 bases each). V was shortened by 0 bases and J by 7 bases, with 9 bases between the two germline ends. CDR3 size: 13 residues. The V gene's germline CDR1 is MGHRA and CDR2 YSYEKL. The CDR3: CASSQEGDGTQYF. The CDR3 DNA sequence: TGCGCCAGCAGCCAAGAGGGGGACGGGACCCAGTACTTC.

This chain uses TRBV7-6 with TRBJ1-5; D uncertain. Trimming stripped 2 bases from V and 13 bases from J, with 6 bases between. This CDR3 spans 10 amino acids. Germline CDR1 SGHVS, CDR2 FNYEAQ. The DNA of the CDR3 is TGTGCCAGCAGCTTACTTCGACAGCATTTT. This sequence encodes CASSLLRQHF. Variable domain in full (rest from reference TRBV7-6 and TRBJ1-5): GAGVSQSPRYKVTKRGQDVALRCDPISGHVSLYWYRQALGQGPEFLTYFNYEAQQDKSGLPNDRFSAERPEGSISTLTIQRTEQRDSAMYRCASSLLRQHFGDGTRLSIL.

This clonotype occurred many times. The chain is built from TRBV25-1 and TRBJ1-1; D ambiguous. The CDR3 is made up of 13 amino acids. Trimming shortened V by 2 bases and J by 4 bases, and 8 bases separated the two germline ends. Germline CDR1 is MGHDK and CDR2 is SYGVNS. The CDR3 here is CASSERETTEAFF. CDR3 nucleotide sequence: TGTGCCAGCAGTGAAAGGGAGACCACTGAAGCTTTCTTT.

Comment on this clonotype: A much larger clone lies one base from this, so it may be a read error. The conserved phenylalanine or tryptophan is not found at the CDR3 terminus, so this likely reflects a read error. The chain couples TRBV19 to TRBJ1-1; D gene unclear. The CDR3 contains 15 residues. The germline V gene has CDR1 LNHDA and CDR2 SQIVND (reference sequence). V was cut by 1 base and J by 1 base, with 10 bases left in between. The CDR3 protein is CASSIGPTPNTEAFS. The CDR3 DNA follows: TGTGCCAGTAGTATAGGGCCCACCCCGAACACTGAAGCTTTCTCT.

This clonotype was counted many times. The J gene is TRBJ2-7, the V gene TRBV6-6; D not certain. This CDR3 is 14 amino acids long. Trimming took off 6 bases at V and 3 bases at J, with 15 bases between the two ends. Germline V gives CDR1 MNHNY, CDR2 SVGAGI (reference sequence). Written as DNA, the CDR3 is TGTGCCAGCAGCGATCCGCCAAACCACTACGAGCAGTACTTC. It codes for CASSDPPNHYEQYF.

This clonotype has ten or more counts. The chain couples TRBV10-3 to TRBJ2-7; 7 bases map to TRBD2. The germline gives CDR1 ENHRY, CDR2 SYGVKD. V dropped 4 bases and J dropped 4; count of bases not matched to a gene: 13. The CDR3 consists of 16 residues. DNA for the CDR3: TGTGCCATCAGTGGGGGTAGAGCGGGAACGGTGTACGAGCAGTACTTC. Translated, it gives CAISGGRAGTVYEQYF.

Concerning this clonotype itself: A read error may explain this, as a much larger clone is one base away. V is TRBV30 and J is TRBJ1-2; D uncertain. V was cut by 1 base and J by 13 bases, with 10 bases left in between. This CDR3 has 10 residues. Germline V gene sequence: CDR1 GTSNPN, CDR2 SVGIG (reference sequence). CDR3 loop: CAWSELTLTF. The CDR3 DNA reads TGTGCCTGGAGTGAACTTACGCTCACCTTC.

This clonotype was observed many times. V and J are TRBV6-5 and TRBJ1-4, with unresolved D. Germline lookup yields CDR1 MNHEY and CDR2 SVGAGI. The germline V and J ends were trimmed by 0 bases and 3 bases, with 8 bases remaining between them. The CDR3 has 15 amino acids. The CDR3 reads CASSYSWESNEKLFF. CDR3 in DNA: TGTGCCAGCAGTTACTCCTGGGAGTCTAATGAAAAACTGTTTTTT.

The J gene is TRBJ2-3, the V gene TRBV12-3 or TRBV12-4, with D uncertain. Deletions cut 6 bases from V and 2 bases from J, with 9 bases between. The CDR3 is 13 amino acids. CDR3 in amino acids: CASRRSPTDTQYF. The CDR3 DNA follows: TGTGCCAGCAGGCGATCCCCCACAGATACGCAGTATTTT.

On this clonotype: Sequence at one end of the junction differs from germline and may be a read error. The rearrangement uses TRBV7-2 and TRBJ2-2, with a tentative D call TRBD1 (6 bases). Per germline, CDR1 SGHTA and CDR2 FQGNSA. The CDR3 loop spans 17 amino acids. CDR3 loop: CASSVKKGGGDTGERFF. The CDR3 DNA reads TGTGCCAGCAGCGTCAAAAAAGGGGGTGGTGACACCGGGGAGCGGTTTTTT.

This clonotype was detected many times. The chain links TRBV7-2 to TRBJ2-5; D not certain. Trimming removed 2 bases at V and 2 bases at J, with 12 bases between. The CDR3 is made up of 15 amino acids. Germline V CDR1 and CDR2: SGHTA, FQGNSA. CDR3 DNA: TGTGCCAGCAGCTTAAGTAGAACTACTCAAGAGACCCAGTACTTC. Translation: CASSLSRTTQETQYF. Filled out from reference TRBV7-2 and TRBJ2-5, the complete variable domain reads GAGVSQSPSNKVTEKGKDVELRCDPISGHTALYWYRQSLGQGLEFLIYFQGNSAPDKSGLPSDRFSAERTGGSVSTLTIQRTQQEDSAVYLCASSLSRTTQETQYFGPGTRLLVL.

This clonotype showed up many times. The V gene is TRBV6-6, the J gene TRBJ1-1, with a tentative D call TRBD1 (6 bases). This CDR3 has 14 amino acids. Trimming left V 2 bases short and J 4 bases short, with 11 bases between. Germline CDR1 is MNHNY and CDR2 is SVGAGI (reference sequence). The CDR3 bases are TGTGCCAGCAGTTACGGGGGGCGCGCCACTGAAGCTTTCTTT. It is translated as CASSYGGRATEAFF.

Comments on this clonotype: A read error is possible here, since a much larger clone lies one base away. The J gene is TRBJ1-1, the V gene TRBV9; D gene unclear. The germline V gene has CDR1 SGDLS and CDR2 YYNGEE. V was pared by 0 bases and J by 1 base, with 10 bases between. This CDR3 is built from 15 residues. CDR3 DNA: TGTGCCAGCAGCGTAGACGACACCCGGAACACTGAAGCTTTCTTT. It codes for CASSVDDTRNTEAFF.

This clonotype was observed at least ten times. The chain recombines TRBV25-1 with TRBJ2-7, with 8 bases fitting TRBD1. Germline V gives CDR1 MGHDK, CDR2 SYGVNS. The CDR3 extends over 15 amino acids. V lost 4 bases, J lost 3 bases, and 8 bases stayed unmatched. Written as DNA, the CDR3 is TGTGCCAGCAGTGGGACCGGGACAGGATACTACGAGCAGTACTTC. It encodes CASSGTGTGYYEQYF.

This clonotype was detected only a few times. This sequence joins TRBV28 and TRBJ2-7, with TRBD1 matching over 7 bases. Germline V gives CDR1 MDHEN, CDR2 SYDVKM. Germline trimming cut 4 bases from V and 1 base from J; bases unmatched to any gene: 7. The CDR3 is 15 amino acids. CDR3 region: CASSSPSDRSYEQYF. DNA of the CDR3: TGTGCCAGCAGTTCTCCATCGGACAGGTCCTACGAGCAGTACTTC.

With respect to this clonotype: One junction end disagrees with the germline gene, perhaps due to a read error. V and J are TRBV10-2 and TRBJ2-7; 7 bases match TRBD1. CDR1 WSHSY and CDR2 SAAADI come from the germline V gene. The CDR3 runs 9 residues. DNA for the CDR3: TGCGCCAGCGGGAATGAACAGGGGTTC. This codes for CASGNEQGF.

This clonotype was observed a single time. Just one base apart from a much larger clone, this may be a read error. The CDR3 is CASSLSLGNYEQYF. CDR3 in DNA: TGCGCCAGCAGCTTGAGTCTCGGTAACTACGAGCAGTACTTC. V gene TRBV5-1 combines with J gene TRBJ2-7; no reliable D call. CDR1 is SGHRS, CDR2 YFSETQ, per germline. This CDR3 comprises 14 residues. Trimming removed 1 base at V and 3 bases at J, with 11 bases between.